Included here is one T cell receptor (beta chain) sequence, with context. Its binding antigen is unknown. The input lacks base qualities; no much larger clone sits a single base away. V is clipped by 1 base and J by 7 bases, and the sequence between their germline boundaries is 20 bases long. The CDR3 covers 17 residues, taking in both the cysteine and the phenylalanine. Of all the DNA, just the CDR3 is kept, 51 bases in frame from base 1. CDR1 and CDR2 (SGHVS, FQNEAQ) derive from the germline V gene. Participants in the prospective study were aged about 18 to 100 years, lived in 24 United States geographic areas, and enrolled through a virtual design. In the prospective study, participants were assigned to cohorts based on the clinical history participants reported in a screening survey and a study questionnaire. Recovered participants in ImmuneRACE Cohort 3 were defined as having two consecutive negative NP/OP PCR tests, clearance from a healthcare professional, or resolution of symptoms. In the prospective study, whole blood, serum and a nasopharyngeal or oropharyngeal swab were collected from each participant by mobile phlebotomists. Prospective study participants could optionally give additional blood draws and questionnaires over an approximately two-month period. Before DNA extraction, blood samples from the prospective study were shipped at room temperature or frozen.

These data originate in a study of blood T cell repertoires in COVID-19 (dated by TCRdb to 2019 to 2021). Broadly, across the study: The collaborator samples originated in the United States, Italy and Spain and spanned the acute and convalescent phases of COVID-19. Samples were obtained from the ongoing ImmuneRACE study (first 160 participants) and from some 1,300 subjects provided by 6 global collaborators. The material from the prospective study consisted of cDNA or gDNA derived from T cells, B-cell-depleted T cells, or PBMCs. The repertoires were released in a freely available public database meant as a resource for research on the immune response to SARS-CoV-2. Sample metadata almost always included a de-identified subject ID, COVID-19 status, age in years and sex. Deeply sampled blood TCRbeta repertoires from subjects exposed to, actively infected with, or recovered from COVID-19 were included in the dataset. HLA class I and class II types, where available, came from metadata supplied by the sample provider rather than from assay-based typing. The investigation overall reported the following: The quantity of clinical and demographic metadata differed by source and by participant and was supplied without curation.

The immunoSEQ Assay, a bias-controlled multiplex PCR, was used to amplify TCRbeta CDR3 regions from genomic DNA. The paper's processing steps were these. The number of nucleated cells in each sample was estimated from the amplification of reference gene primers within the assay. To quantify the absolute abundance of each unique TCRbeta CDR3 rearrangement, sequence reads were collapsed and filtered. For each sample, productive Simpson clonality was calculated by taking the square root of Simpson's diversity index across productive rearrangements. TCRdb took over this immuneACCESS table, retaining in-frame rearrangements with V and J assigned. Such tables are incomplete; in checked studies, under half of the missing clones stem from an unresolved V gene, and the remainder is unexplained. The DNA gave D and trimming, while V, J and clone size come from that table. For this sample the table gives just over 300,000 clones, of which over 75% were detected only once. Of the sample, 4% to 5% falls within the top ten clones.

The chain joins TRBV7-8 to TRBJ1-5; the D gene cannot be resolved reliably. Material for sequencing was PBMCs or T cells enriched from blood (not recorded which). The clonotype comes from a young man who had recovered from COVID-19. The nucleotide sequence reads TGTGCCAGCAGCTTAGAGTACGTGGCAGCCCTCGGGCAGCCCCAGCATTTT. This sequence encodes CASSLEYVAALGQPQHF. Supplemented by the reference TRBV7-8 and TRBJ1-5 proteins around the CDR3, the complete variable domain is GAGVSQSPRYKVAKRGQDVALRCDPISGHVSLFWYQQALGQGPEFLTYFQNEAQLDKSGLPSDRFFAERPEGSVSTLKIQRTQQEDSAVYLCASSLEYVAALGQPQHFGDGTRLSIL.